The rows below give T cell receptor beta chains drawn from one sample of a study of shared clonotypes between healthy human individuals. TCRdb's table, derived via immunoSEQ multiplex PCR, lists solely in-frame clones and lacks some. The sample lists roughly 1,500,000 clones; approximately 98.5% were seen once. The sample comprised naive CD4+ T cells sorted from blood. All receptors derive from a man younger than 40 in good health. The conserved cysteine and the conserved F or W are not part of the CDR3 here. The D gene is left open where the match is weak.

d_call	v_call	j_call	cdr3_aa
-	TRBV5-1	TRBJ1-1	ASSLGAEAF
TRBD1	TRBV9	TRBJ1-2	ASSVDPTGRDYGYT
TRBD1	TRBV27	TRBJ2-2	ASIKVRGHTGELF
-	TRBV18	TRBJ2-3	ASSPVLVNTQY
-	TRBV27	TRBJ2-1	ASKGGGPYNEQF
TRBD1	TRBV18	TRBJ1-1	ASSPKTGGINTEAF
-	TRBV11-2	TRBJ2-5	ASSLLASRETQY
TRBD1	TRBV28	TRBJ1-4	ASSYLTGAREKLF
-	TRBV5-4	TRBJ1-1	ASIKDSSNMNTEAF
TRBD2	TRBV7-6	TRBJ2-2	ASSLGSAGSTGELF
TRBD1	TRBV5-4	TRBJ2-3	ASSLQGPGTDTQY
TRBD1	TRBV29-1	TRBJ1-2	SVDGQGRDGYT
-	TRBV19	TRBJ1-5	ASNMRGDNQPQH
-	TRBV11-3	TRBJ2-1	ASSQSRGSGYNEQF
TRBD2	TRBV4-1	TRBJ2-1	ASSRLAGSDEQF
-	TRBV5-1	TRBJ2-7	ASSSEGYEQY
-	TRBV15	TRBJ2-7	ATSMEFSYEQY
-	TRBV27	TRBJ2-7	ASSFRDSQYEQY
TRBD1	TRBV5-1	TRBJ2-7	ASSAKQGASYEQY
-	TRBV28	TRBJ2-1	ASSSTRAGNEQF
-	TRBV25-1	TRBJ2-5	ASSRSGDRETQY
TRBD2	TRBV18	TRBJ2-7	ASSPGTSGPYEQY
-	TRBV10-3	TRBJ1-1	AISGGANTEAF
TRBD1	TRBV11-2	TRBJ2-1	ASSDFRGWGEQF
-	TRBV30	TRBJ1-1	AWSVAPGNTEAF
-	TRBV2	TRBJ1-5	ASSEEGRQPQH
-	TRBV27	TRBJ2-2	ASSLTLGVTGELF
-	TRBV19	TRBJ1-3	ASSMEAGNTIY
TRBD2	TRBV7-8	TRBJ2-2	ASSSRISGREAGELF
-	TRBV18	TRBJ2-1	ASSPSLRGEQF
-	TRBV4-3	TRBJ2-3	ASSRQRGARADTQY
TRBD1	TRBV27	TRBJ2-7	ASRQGAYEQY
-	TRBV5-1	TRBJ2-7	ASSLTAPSSYEQY
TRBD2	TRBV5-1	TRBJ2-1	ASSSAPSGNSYNEQF
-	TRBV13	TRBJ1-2	ASSYKGTPAPRNYGYT
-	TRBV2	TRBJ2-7	ASMAGQHSSYEQY
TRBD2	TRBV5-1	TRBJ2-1	ASRLLAAISYNEQF
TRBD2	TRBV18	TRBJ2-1	ASSPGTSHNEQF
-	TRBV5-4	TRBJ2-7	ASSLDSLKGNEQY
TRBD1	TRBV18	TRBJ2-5	ASSIKWTGGLRIDQY
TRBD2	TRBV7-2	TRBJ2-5	ASSLGELAGATETQY
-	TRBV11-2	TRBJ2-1	ASSLNFLDTSYNEQF
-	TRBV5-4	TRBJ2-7	ASSLERASYEQY
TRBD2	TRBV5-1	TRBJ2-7	ASSRGGLDGEQY
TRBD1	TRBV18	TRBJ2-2	ASSQTRDRVTGELF
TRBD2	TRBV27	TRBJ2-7	ASSSELGTSGKPYEQY
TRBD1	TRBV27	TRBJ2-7	ASSLQGGLSYEQY
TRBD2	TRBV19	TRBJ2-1	ASSIGLAVVHEQF
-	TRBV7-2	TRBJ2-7	ASSLAPAAYEQY
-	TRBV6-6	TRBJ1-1	ASKDSLVGKNTEAF
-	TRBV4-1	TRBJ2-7	ASSQDGAGEQY
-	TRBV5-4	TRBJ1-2	ASSSRGGGLYGYT
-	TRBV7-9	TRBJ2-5	ASSLVGAETQY
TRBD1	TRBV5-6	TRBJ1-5	ASSLGAQGVGQPQH
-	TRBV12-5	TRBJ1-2	ASGTVLDYGYT
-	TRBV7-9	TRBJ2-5	ASSLSGLGQETQY
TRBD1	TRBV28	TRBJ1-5	ASSPGDRGRNQH
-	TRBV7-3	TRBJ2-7	ASSLGGTYEQY
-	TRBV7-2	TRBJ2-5	ASSLTPGETQY
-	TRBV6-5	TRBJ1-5	ASSYTRDSNQPQH